These 15 T cell receptor beta chains share one sample of origin, sequenced in a study of patients and donors after allogeneic stem cell transplantation. MiXCR was run by TCRdb on the RT-PCR reads, yielding one entry per CDR3 protein. The table shows about 230,000 distinct CDR3 sequences, with 13% to 15% occurring only once. Sequencing used blood, either unsorted or a sorted T cell fraction (not recorded which). The receptors derive from a human donor who was either an allogeneic HSCT recipient or a stem cell or donor lymphocyte infusion donor (not recorded which). It is not recorded whose cells these are; they may come from a transplant donor.

This clonotype was seen only a few times. The J gene is TRBJ1-6, the V gene TRBV5-1; D is uncertain. Germline V CDR1 and CDR2: SGHRS, YFSETQ. V was pared by 0 bases and J by 7 bases, with 5 bases between. The CDR3 runs 13 residues. CDR3 DNA: TGCGCCAGCAGCTTGGCCCTGAATTCACCCCTCCACTTT. It is translated as CASSLALNSPLHF.

The V and J genes are TRBV7-2 and TRBJ2-7; TRBD2 matches 8 bases. CDR1 is SGHTA and CDR2 is FQGNSA in the germline V gene. This CDR3 contains 13 residues. The V and J ends lost 5 bases and 3 bases, in that order; junction bases with no gene match: 3. In DNA form, the CDR3 reads TGTGCCAGCAGCCCTAGCGGGTTCTACGAGCAGTACTTC. Translating gives CASSPSGFYEQYF.

The chain's CDR3 is CASNGTVNHTEAFF. The CDR3 region has the DNA TGCGCCAGCAACGGGACAGTCAATCACACTGAAGCTTTCTTT. The V gene is TRBV4-3, the J gene TRBJ1-1; 7 bases match TRBD1. Looked up from germline, CDR1 is LGHNA and CDR2 is YSLEER. Trimming cost V 7 bases and J 3 bases; bases outside gene matches: 8. CDR3 length: 14 amino acids.

The CDR3 reads CSAPSSRGRRNTIYF. DNA for the CDR3: TGCAGTGCTCCATCTAGTCGGGGGCGCAGAAACACCATATATTTT. The chain links TRBV20-1 to TRBJ1-3, with D possibly TRBD1 on 6 matching bases. Germline CDR1 is DFQATT and CDR2 is SNEGSKA (reference sequence). CDR3 length equals 15 residues. Between the trimmed V and J ends, which lost 5 bases and 5 bases, there was a span of 19 bases.

This clonotype was detected a few times. The V and J genes are TRBV30 and TRBJ1-1; perhaps TRBD1 as D (5 bases). The germline CDR1 and CDR2 sequences are GTSNPN and SVGIG (reference sequence). There are 14 residues in the CDR3. V was pared by 0 bases and J by 6 bases, with 14 bases between. Written as DNA, the CDR3 is TGTGCCTGGAGTGTACGGGGGTCGGTCGCTGAAGCTTTCTTT. Protein product: CAWSVRGSVAEAFF.

This clonotype was picked up a small number of times. The chain carries TRBV6-1 and TRBJ1-2; D not certain. The CDR3 covers 15 residues. Germline CDR1 MNHNS, CDR2 SASEGT. Deletions cut 2 bases from V and 0 bases from J, with 10 bases between. CDR3: CASSERGSSNYGYTF. CDR3 bases: TGTGCCAGCAGTGAACGCGGCAGCTCTAACTATGGCTACACCTTC.

This clonotype was observed a few times. The J gene is TRBJ1-2, the V gene TRBV12-3 or TRBV12-4; D unclear. Trimming left V 3 bases short and J 4 bases short, with 12 bases between. There are 14 residues in the CDR3. The CDR3 loop reads CASSFSVGSYGYTF. The DNA for the CDR3 is TGTGCCAGCAGTTTTTCTGTGGGTAGCTATGGCTACACCTTC.

The table lists this clonotype with many counts. The J gene is TRBJ2-7, the V gene TRBV6-2 or TRBV6-3; tentative D call: TRBD2 (6 bases). V shed 0 bases and J shed 2 bases, with 11 bases lying between them. The germline V gene has CDR1 MNHEY and CDR2 SVGEGT. The CDR3 extends over 15 amino acids. The CDR3 here is CASSYSGGVPYEQYF. The CDR3 nucleotides are TGTGCCAGCAGTTACTCTGGCGGGGTGCCCTACGAGCAGTACTTC.

This clonotype has only a few counts. The V call is TRBV10-3, the J call TRBJ2-3; the match to TRBD1 covers 7 bases. Germline V gene sequence: CDR1 ENHRY, CDR2 SYGVKD. The V gene end was trimmed by 3 bases and the J gene end by 2 bases; junction bases not matched to a gene: 14. CDR3 length: 18 residues. CDR3 DNA: TGTGCCATCAGTGATGGAAACAAGGGGGCTGAGGTCACAGATACGCAGTATTTT. Its protein product is CAISDGNKGAEVTDTQYF.

This clonotype was counted ten times or more. The CDR3 reads CATGDGSTSIQYF. The CDR3 DNA follows: TGTGCCACCGGCGACGGGAGCACTTCTATCCAGTATTTT. J is TRBJ2-3 and V is TRBV24-1, with D possibly TRBD2 on 6 matching bases. The CDR3 consists of 13 residues. CDR1 and CDR2 (germline): KGHDR, SFDVKD. V was trimmed by 9 bases and J by 12 bases, leaving 21 bases between them.

The chain uses TRBV29-1 and TRBJ2-1; D may be TRBD1 or TRBD2 (5 bases each). Trimming shortened V by 6 bases and J by 0 bases, and 12 bases separated the two germline ends. The CDR3 extends over 14 amino acids. The germline gives CDR1 SQVTM, CDR2 ANQGSEA. The CDR3 DNA sequence: TGCAGCGTCCCCGGGGCTAGCTCCTACAATGAGCAGTTCTTC. Protein sequence: CSVPGASSYNEQFF.

This rearrangement joins TRBV5-1 to TRBJ1-2, with 7 bases identical to TRBD1. V dropped 4 bases and J dropped 4; count of bases not matched to a gene: 7. There are 14 residues in the CDR3. Germline CDR1 is SGHRS and CDR2 is YFSETQ. The CDR3 DNA follows: TGCGCCAGCAGCAGTACAGGGGCGACCTATGGCTACACCTTC. Its protein is CASSSTGATYGYTF.

This clonotype was counted a few times. The chain couples TRBV5-1 to TRBJ1-5; 8 nucleotides line up with TRBD1. The CDR3 runs 16 residues. Trimming removed 0 bases from V and 7 bases from J; junction bases left unmatched: 9. Germline assignment: CDR1 SGHRS and CDR2 YFSETQ. CDR3 nucleotide sequence: TGCGCCAGCAGCTTGGGGGGGACAGGTGAACGACAGCCCCAGCATTTT. As protein: CASSLGGTGERQPQHF.

The table lists this clonotype with a few counts. This sequence joins TRBV30 and TRBJ1-1; possibly TRBD1 for D (6 bases). CDR1 GTSNPN and CDR2 SVGIG come from the germline V gene (reference sequence). Trimming removed 0 bases from V and 0 bases from J, with 11 bases in between. The CDR3 loop spans 15 amino acids. The CDR3 sequence: CAWSVWGPMNTEAFF. CDR3 DNA sequence: TGTGCCTGGAGTGTTTGGGGGCCAATGAACACTGAAGCTTTCTTT.

In its sample, this clonotype was seen many times. The J gene is TRBJ2-2, the V gene TRBV12-3 or TRBV12-4; D may be TRBD1 or TRBD2 (5 bases each). This CDR3 spans 14 amino acids. V was pared by 3 bases and J by 2 bases, with 7 bases between. CDR3 loop: CASSFRDNTGELFF. CDR3 nucleotide sequence: TGTGCCAGCAGTTTCCGGGACAACACCGGGGAGCTGTTTTTT.